The 24 T cell receptor beta chains listed next were all sequenced from one sample in a study of T cells expressing NK-cell markers. One entry per CDR3 protein, without DNA, is what TCRdb gives after re-calling the 5' RACE reads. Its table records about 300,000 distinct CDR3 sequences. Sequencing used blood T cells: a sorted CD56 or NKG2C T cell subset, CD4+ or CD8+ T cells, or bulk PBMC T cells (not recorded which). The receptors come from a woman aged 18 to 75 in good health.

The chain couples TRBV7-9 to TRBJ1-1; TCRdb's D call, TRBD1, is unchecked because there is no DNA. Germline V gene data show CDR1 as SEHNR and CDR2 as FQNEAQ (reference sequence). This CDR3 spans 11 amino acids. CDR3 residues: CASSFGGEAFF.

J is TRBJ2-3 and V is TRBV7-2; TCRdb's D call of TRBD1 is untestable without DNA. Per the germline V gene, CDR1 is SGHTA and CDR2 is FQGNSA. This CDR3 contains 14 residues. The CDR3: CASSLDDRGDTQYF.

The chain carries TRBV20-1 and TRBJ2-3; the D call from TCRdb, TRBD1, cannot be confirmed without DNA. Germline CDR1 and CDR2: DFQATT and SNEGSKA (reference sequence). CDR3 length: 16 amino acids. The chain's CDR3 is CSARLAGQAHTDTQYF.

This chain connects TRBV20-1 to TRBJ2-2; TCRdb indicates TRBD1, and absent DNA this call remains unverified. The germline V gene has CDR1 DFQATT and CDR2 SNEGSKA (reference sequence). CDR3 size: 13 residues. The CDR3 sequence is CSASGGPTGELFF.

The V gene is TRBV20-1, the J gene TRBJ2-3; TCRdb lists TRBD1, though no DNA is available to test this call. This CDR3 comprises 13 residues. Germline assignment: CDR1 DFQATT and CDR2 SNEGSKA (reference sequence). This chain's CDR3 is CSARGQGADTQYF.

The V gene is TRBV20-1, the J gene TRBJ2-3; TCRdb's D call, TRBD2, is unchecked because there is no DNA. The germline gives CDR1 DFQATT, CDR2 SNEGSKA (reference sequence). The CDR3 is 15 amino acids. CDR3 protein: CSARDRTSPTDTQYF.

The V call is TRBV20-1, the J call TRBJ2-5; as DNA is missing, the TRBD2 call by TCRdb cannot be tested. CDR1 and CDR2 from the germline V gene are DFQATT and SNEGSKA (reference sequence). This CDR3 has 12 amino acids. CDR3 amino acids: CSAAPTRGIQYF.

The rearrangement joins TRBV3-1 to TRBJ1-1. The CDR3 has 14 amino acids. Germline-derived CDR1 and CDR2 are LGHDT and YNNKEL (reference sequence). The CDR3 here is CASSQDLPNTEAFF.

The rearrangement uses TRBV12-3 or TRBV12-4 and TRBJ1-1; lacking DNA, the TRBD1 call made by TCRdb goes unchecked. The CDR3 has 16 residues. The CDR3 is CASSLLGTKANTEAFF.

The gene calls are TRBV20-1 and TRBJ2-5; TCRdb selects TRBD2, and the lack of DNA leaves this call unchecked. CDR1 DFQATT and CDR2 SNEGSKA come from the germline V gene (reference sequence). The CDR3 loop spans 15 amino acids. CDR3 protein: CSAGTSGRSRETQYF.

This rearrangement joins TRBV20-1 to TRBJ1-6. CDR3 length: 14 amino acids. Germline V gene data show CDR1 as DFQATT and CDR2 as SNEGSKA (reference sequence). Here the CDR3 reads CSASSQSYNSPLHF.

This chain links TRBV12-3 or TRBV12-4 with TRBJ1-5. The CDR3 length is 12 residues. The CDR3 sequence: CASSDRAQPQHF.

The CDR3 spells CSVVRATAKNIQYF. The gene calls are TRBV29-1 and TRBJ2-4; TCRdb names TRBD1, which stays unverified in the absence of DNA. CDR1 and CDR2 from the germline V gene are SQVTM and ANQGSEA. The CDR3 has 14 residues. Based on the CDR3 plus reference TRBV29-1 and TRBJ2-4, the full variable domain is SAVISQKPSRDICQRGTSLTIQCQVDSQVTMMFWYRQQPGQSLTLIATANQGSEATYESGFVIDKFPISRPNLTFSTLTVSNMSPEDSSIYLCSVVRATAKNIQYFGAGTRLSVL.

This chain connects TRBV4-2 to TRBJ2-5; the D call of TRBD2 rests on TCRdb alone, since no DNA is present to check it. CDR3 size: 16 residues. Per the germline V gene, CDR1 is LGHNA and CDR2 is YNFKEQ. CDR3 protein: CASSQDGTSGQETQYF.

This chain links TRBV11-2 with TRBJ2-3; there is no DNA to check the TCRdb D call of TRBD1. The CDR3 is made up of 15 amino acids. Germline V CDR1 and CDR2: SGHAT, FQNNGV. This CDR3 reads CASSSGQVHTDTQYF.

This chain uses TRBV20-1 with TRBJ1-3. The CDR3 runs 11 residues. CDR1 is DFQATT, CDR2 SNEGSKA, per germline (reference sequence). Here the CDR3 reads CSARVGNTIYF.

This chain joins TRBV10-3 and TRBJ2-7; TCRdb picks TRBD1, but there is no DNA to check that call. This CDR3 contains 14 residues. Germline-derived CDR1 and CDR2 are ENHRY and SYGVKD. CDR3 in amino acids: CAITWDRPAYEQYF.

V usage is TRBV7-8 and J usage is TRBJ2-2. The CDR3 spans 14 residues. The germline gives CDR1 SGHVS, CDR2 FQNEAQ. The CDR3 sequence: CASSLITHTGELFF.

The chain couples TRBV20-1 to TRBJ2-7. Germline-derived CDR1 and CDR2 are DFQATT and SNEGSKA (reference sequence). CDR3 size: 12 residues. CDR3: CSAPITSYEQYF.

The chain carries TRBV2 and TRBJ2-1; the TRBD1 assignment by TCRdb is unverifiable without DNA. The CDR3 has 14 residues. Germline V CDR1 and CDR2: SNHLY, FYNNEI. The CDR3 reads CASSYRGGWSEQFF.

This chain uses TRBV5-1 with TRBJ2-1; as DNA is missing, the TRBD2 call by TCRdb cannot be tested. This CDR3 comprises 14 residues. Germline V gene lookup returns CDR1 SGHRS and CDR2 YFSETQ. The CDR3 loop reads CASSLALAIDEQFF.

V usage is TRBV10-3 and J usage is TRBJ2-7; without DNA, the TCRdb call of TRBD1 cannot be checked. This CDR3 is 16 amino acids long. Germline-derived CDR1 and CDR2 are ENHRY and SYGVKD. The chain's CDR3 is CAISDRDREKSYEQYF.

This CDR3 is CASSFLPSSTGANYGYTF. The gene calls are TRBV6-2 or TRBV6-3 and TRBJ1-2; there is no DNA to check the TCRdb D call of TRBD1. Per the germline V gene, CDR1 is MNHEY and CDR2 is SVGEGT. This CDR3 spans 18 amino acids.

The chain couples TRBV6-1 to TRBJ1-4; absent DNA, TCRdb's TRBD1 call cannot be checked. The CDR3 is 12 residues long. CDR1 and CDR2 from the germline V gene are MNHNS and SASEGT. The CDR3 spells CASTRDREKLFF.